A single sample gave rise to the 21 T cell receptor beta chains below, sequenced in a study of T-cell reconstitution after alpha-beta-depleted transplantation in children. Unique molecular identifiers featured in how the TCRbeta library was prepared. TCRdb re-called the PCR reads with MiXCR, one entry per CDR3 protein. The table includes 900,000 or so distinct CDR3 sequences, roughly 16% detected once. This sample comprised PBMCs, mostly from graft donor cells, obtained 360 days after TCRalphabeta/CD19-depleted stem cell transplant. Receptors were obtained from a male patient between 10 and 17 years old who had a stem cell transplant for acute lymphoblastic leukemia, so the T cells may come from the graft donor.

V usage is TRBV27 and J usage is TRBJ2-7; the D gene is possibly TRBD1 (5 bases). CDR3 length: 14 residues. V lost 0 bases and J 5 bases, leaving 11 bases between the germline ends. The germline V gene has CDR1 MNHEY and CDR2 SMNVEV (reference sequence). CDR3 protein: CASSLSAKTDEQYF. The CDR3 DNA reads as TGTGCCAGCAGTTTATCAGCGAAGACAGACGAGCAGTACTTC.

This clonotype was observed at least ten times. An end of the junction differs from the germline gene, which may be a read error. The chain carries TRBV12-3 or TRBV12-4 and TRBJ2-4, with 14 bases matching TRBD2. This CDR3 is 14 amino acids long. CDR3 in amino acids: CASSLETSGRAWNF. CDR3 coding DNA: TGTGCCAGCAGTTTGGAGACTAGCGGGAGGGCGTGGAACTTC.

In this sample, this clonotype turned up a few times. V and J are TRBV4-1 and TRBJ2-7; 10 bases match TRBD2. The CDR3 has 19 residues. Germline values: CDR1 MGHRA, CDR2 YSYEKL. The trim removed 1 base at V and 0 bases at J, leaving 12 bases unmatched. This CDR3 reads CASSQAPSGSPRSSYEQYF. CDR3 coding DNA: TGCGCCAGCAGCCAAGCTCCTAGCGGGAGTCCCCGGAGCTCCTACGAGCAGTACTTC.

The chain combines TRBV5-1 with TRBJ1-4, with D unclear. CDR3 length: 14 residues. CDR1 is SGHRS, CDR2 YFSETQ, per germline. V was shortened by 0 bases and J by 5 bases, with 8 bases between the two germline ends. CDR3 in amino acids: CASSLGLGNEKLFF. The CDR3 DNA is TGCGCCAGCAGCTTGGGACTTGGAAATGAAAAACTGTTTTTT. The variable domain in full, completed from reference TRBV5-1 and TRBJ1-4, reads KAGVTQTPRYLIKTRGQQVTLSCSPISGHRSVSWYQQTPGQGLQFLFEYFSETQRNKGNFPGRFSGRQFSNSRSEMNVSTLELGDSALYLCASSLGLGNEKLFFGSGTQLSVL.

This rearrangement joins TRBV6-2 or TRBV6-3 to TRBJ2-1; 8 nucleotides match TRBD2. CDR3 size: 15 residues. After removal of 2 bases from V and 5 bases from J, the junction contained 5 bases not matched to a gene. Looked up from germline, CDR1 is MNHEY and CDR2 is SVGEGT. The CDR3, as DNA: TGTGCCAGCAGTTACCGGGGGGGTGTAGACAATGAGCAGTTCTTC. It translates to CASSYRGGVDNEQFF.

The CDR3 DNA follows: TGTGCAAGTCGTCGTACACAGGGACTAGCGAGATACTACGAGCAGTACTTC. It translates to CASRRTQGLARYYEQYF. The chain recombines TRBV12-2 with TRBJ2-7; the listed D gene, TRBD1, was not tested against the DNA. TRBV12-2 is a documented pseudogene. This CDR3 has 17 amino acids.

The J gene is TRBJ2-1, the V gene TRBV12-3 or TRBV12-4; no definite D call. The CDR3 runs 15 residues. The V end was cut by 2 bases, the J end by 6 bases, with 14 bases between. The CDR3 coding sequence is TGTGCCAGCAGTTTACCTAGGCGCAGTTTCAATGAGCAGTTCTTC. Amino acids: CASSLPRRSFNEQFF.

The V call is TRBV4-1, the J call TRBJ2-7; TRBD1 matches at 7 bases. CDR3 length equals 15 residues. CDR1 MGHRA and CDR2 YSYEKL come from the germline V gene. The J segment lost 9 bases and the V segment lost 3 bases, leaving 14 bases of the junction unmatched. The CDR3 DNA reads TGCGCCAGCAGCCATCCTGGCCAAGACAGGGACGGGCAGTACTTC. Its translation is CASSHPGQDRDGQYF.

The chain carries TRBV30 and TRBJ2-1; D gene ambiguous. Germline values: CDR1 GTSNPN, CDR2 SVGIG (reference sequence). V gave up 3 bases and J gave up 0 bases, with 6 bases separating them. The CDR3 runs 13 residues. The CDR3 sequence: CAWRASSYNEQFF. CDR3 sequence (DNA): TGTGCCTGGAGGGCCAGCTCCTACAATGAGCAGTTCTTC.

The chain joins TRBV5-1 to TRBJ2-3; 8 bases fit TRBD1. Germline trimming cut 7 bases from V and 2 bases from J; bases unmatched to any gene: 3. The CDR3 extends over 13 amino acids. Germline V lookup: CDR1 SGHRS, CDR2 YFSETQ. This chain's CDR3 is CASRDRITDTQYF. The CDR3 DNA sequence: TGCGCCAGCCGGGACAGGATCACAGATACGCAGTATTTT.

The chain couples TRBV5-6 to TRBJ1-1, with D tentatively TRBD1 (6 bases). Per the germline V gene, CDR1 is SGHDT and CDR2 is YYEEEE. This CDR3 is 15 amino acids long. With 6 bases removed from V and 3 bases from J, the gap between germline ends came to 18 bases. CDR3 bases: TGTGCCAGCAACCCAGGGGCCCCAGGGGACACTGAAGCTTTCTTT. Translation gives CASNPGAPGDTEAFF.

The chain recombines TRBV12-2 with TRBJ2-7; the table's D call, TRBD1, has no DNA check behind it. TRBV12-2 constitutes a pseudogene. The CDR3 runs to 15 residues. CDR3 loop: CASRPRDRRSYEQYF. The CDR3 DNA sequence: TGTGCAAGTCGCCCCCGGGACAGGCGCTCCTACGAGCAGTACTTC.

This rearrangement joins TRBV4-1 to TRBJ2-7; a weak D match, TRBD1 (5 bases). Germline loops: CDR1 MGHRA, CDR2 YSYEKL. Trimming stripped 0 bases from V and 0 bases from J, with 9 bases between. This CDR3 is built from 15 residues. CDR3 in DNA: TGCGCCAGCAGCCAAGAAGTAAGGGGCTCCTACGAGCAGTACTTC. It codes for CASSQEVRGSYEQYF.

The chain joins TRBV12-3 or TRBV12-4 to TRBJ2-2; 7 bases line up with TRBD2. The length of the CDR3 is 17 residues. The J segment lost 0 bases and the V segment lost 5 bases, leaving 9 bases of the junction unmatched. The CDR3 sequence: CASSPNPSGANTGELFF. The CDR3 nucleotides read TGTGCCAGCAGTCCTAATCCTAGCGGCGCGAACACCGGGGAGCTGTTTTTT.

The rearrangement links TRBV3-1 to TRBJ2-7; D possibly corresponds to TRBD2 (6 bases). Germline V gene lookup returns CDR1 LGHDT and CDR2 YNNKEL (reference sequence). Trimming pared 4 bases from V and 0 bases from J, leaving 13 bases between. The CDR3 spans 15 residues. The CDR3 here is CASSPGTFLSYEQYF. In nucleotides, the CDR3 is TGTGCCAGCAGCCCGGGGACTTTTCTCTCCTACGAGCAGTACTTC.

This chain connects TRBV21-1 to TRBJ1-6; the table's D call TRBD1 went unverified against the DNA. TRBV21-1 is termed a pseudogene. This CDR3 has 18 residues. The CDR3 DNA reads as TGTGCCAGCAGCAAGACGTCGACAGCCAGCTCCTATAATTCACCCCTCCACTTT. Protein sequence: CASSKTSTASSYNSPLHF.

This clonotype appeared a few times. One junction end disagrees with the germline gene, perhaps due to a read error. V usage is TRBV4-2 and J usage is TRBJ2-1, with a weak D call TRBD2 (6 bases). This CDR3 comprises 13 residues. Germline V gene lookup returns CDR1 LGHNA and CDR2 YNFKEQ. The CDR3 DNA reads TGTGCCAGCAGCCAAGAGGACTACCATGAGCAGTTCTTC. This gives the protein CASSQEDYHEQFF.

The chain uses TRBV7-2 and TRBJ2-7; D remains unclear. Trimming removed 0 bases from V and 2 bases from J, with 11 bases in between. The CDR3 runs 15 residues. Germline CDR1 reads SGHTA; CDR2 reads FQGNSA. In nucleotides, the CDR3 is TGTGCCAGCAGCTTAGCGGGCGACCAAGCCTACGAGCAGTACTTC. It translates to CASSLAGDQAYEQYF. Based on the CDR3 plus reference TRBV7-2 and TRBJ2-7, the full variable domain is GAGVSQSPSNKVTEKGKDVELRCDPISGHTALYWYRQSLGQGLEFLIYFQGNSAPDKSGLPSDRFSAERTGGSVSTLTIQRTQQEDSAVYLCASSLAGDQAYEQYFGPGTRLTVT.

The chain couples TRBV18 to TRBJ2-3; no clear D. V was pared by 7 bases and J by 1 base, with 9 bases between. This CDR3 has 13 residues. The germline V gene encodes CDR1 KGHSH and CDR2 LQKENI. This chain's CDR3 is CASLPARTDTQYF. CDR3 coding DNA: TGTGCCAGCTTGCCGGCTCGCACAGATACGCAGTATTTT.

CDR3 region: CASSLLFYSGTSDPFEQYF. DNA for the CDR3: TGTGCCAGCAGCTTATTATTTTATTCTGGGACTAGCGACCCCTTCGAGCAGTACTTC. The rearrangement links TRBV7-8 to TRBJ2-7; 10 bases fit TRBD2. The length of the CDR3 is 19 residues. Germline-derived CDR1 and CDR2 are SGHVS and FQNEAQ. With 2 bases clipped from V and 6 bases from J, the junction kept 19 bases outside the gene matches.

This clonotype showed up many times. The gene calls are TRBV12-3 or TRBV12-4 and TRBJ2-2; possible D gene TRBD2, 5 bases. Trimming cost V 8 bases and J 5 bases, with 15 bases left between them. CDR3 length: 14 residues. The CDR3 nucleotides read TGTGCCAGCTCCGGCGGCCCGGGGACCGGGGAGCTGTTTTTT. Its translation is CASSGGPGTGELFF.